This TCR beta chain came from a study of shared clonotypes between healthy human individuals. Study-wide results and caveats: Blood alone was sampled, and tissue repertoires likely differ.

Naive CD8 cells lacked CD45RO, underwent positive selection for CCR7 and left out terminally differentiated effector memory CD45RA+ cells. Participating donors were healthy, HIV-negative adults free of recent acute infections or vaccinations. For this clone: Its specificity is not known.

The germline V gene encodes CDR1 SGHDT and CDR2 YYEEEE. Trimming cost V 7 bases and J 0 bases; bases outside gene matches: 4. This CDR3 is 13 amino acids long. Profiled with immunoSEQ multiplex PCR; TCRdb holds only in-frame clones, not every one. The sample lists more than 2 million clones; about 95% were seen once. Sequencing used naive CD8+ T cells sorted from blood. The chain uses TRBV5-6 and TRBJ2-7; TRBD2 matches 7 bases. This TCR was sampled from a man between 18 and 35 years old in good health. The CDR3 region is CASESGTSYEQYF. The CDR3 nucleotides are TGTGCCAGCGAGAGCGGGACCTCCTACGAGCAGTACTTC.